A selection of T cell receptor beta chains follows, all from one sample in a study of cytomegalovirus exposure and HLA in healthy donors. TCRdb's copy holds only in-frame clones and misses some; the assay was immunoSEQ multiplex PCR. The data hold 75,000 to 100,000 clones, with 95% to 97% observed a single time. The sample was PBMCs. Source of these receptors: a man aged 18-30 years in good health and CMV-seronegative. Both conserved end residues are part of each CDR3. The D gene is left open where the match is weak. Clone size is given for some rows only: seen once, a few or many times, or a class if the clone is expanded.

v_gene	d_gene	j_gene	abundance	CDR3aa	CDR3nt
TRBV28	TRBD2	TRBJ2-1	.	CASSSISPNAGGYNEQFF	TGTGCCAGCAGTTCCATATCCCCGAATGCGGGAGGCTACAATGAGCAGTTCTTC
TRBV5-4	.	TRBJ2-3	once	CASSGGQISTDTQYF	TGTGCCAGCAGCGGCGGACAGATTAGCACAGATACGCAGTATTTT
TRBV6-4	TRBD2	TRBJ2-1	.	CASSEGTSAVNEQFF	TGTGCCAGCAGTGAAGGGACTAGCGCAGTCAATGAGCAGTTCTTC
TRBV5-1	TRBD1	TRBJ1-5	.	CASSLDGGGNGQPQHF	TGCGCCAGCAGCTTGGATGGAGGGGGCAATGGACAGCCCCAGCATTTT
TRBV5-4	.	TRBJ1-1	.	CASSLATGTAKNSGAFF	TGTGCCAGCAGCTTGGCCACGGGGACTGCAAAAAACTCGGGAGCTTTCTTT
TRBV28	TRBD1	TRBJ1-2	.	CASSDRTGRGYGYTF	TGTGCCAGCAGTGATCGGACAGGGAGAGGCTATGGCTACACCTTC
TRBV2	.	TRBJ1-5	.	CASRDNRDGQPQHF	TGTGCCAGCAGGGATAACAGGGACGGTCAGCCCCAGCATTTT
TRBV19	TRBD1	TRBJ1-3	.	CASSADRVIISGNTIYF	TGTGCCAGTAGTGCGGACAGGGTGATAATTTCTGGAAACACCATATATTTT
TRBV7-2	.	TRBJ1-1	.	CASSLTSVMKDTEAFF	TGTGCCAGCAGCTTAACGAGCGTAATGAAGGACACTGAAGCTTTCTTT
TRBV7-9	.	TRBJ2-4	.	CASSSDWVAKNIQYF	TGTGCCAGCAGCTCCGACTGGGTAGCCAAAAACATTCAGTACTTC
TRBV11-3	.	TRBJ2-1	.	CASSLGNLAYNEQFF	TGTGCCAGCAGCTTAGGGAACCTAGCCTACAATGAGCAGTTCTTC
TRBV9	.	TRBJ2-1	.	CASSVEAEPYNEQFF	TGTGCCAGCAGCGTAGAGGCGGAGCCCTACAATGAGCAGTTCTTC
TRBV9	TRBD2	TRBJ2-3	.	CASSGLAGGPTDTQYF	TGTGCCAGCAGCGGACTAGCGGGAGGGCCCACAGATACGCAGTATTTT
TRBV5-1	TRBD1	TRBJ2-3	once	CASSPKDRAGTDTQYF	TGCGCCAGCAGCCCGAAGGACAGGGCTGGCACAGATACGCAGTATTTT
TRBV28	.	TRBJ1-5	.	CASSLSVQPQHF	TGTGCCAGCAGTTTATCGGTTCAGCCCCAGCATTTT
TRBV13	TRBD1	TRBJ2-4	.	CASSYLTGINIQYF	TGTGCCAGCAGCTACCTGACAGGGATAAACATTCAGTACTTC
TRBV18	TRBD2	TRBJ2-3	.	CASSPAGEDTQYF	TGTGCCAGCTCACCAGCGGGAGAGGATACGCAGTATTTT
TRBV19	.	TRBJ1-1	.	CASSKTGNTEAFF	TGTGCCAGTAGTAAGACAGGGAACACTGAAGCTTTCTTT
TRBV27	.	TRBJ1-1	.	CASSLGGGTEAFF	TGTGCCAGCAGTTTAGGTGGGGGGACTGAAGCTTTCTTT
TRBV9	.	TRBJ2-3	once	CASSVGDLDTQYF	TGTGCCAGCAGCGTAGGGGACTTAGATACGCAGTATTTT
TRBV5-1	.	TRBJ2-7	once	CASSPGTPEQYF	TGCGCCAGCAGCCCGGGGACTCCTGAGCAGTACTTC
TRBV6-1	.	TRBJ2-7	.	CASSEEAGPTYEQYF	TGTGCCAGCAGTGAAGAGGCAGGTCCGACATACGAGCAGTACTTC
TRBV30	TRBD2	TRBJ2-1	.	CAWDGGAGTSGLEQFF	TGTGCCTGGGACGGGGGGGCCGGGACGTCCGGGTTAGAGCAGTTCTTC
TRBV6-5	TRBD2	TRBJ2-7	.	CASSYSSGRATYEQYF	TGTGCCAGCAGTTACTCGAGCGGGAGGGCAACCTACGAGCAGTACTTC
TRBV7-2	TRBD2	TRBJ2-7	.	CASSSGRYEQYF	TGTGCCAGCAGCAGCGGGAGGTACGAGCAGTACTTC
TRBV29-1	.	TRBJ1-2	.	CTAGAQNGYTF	TGCACGGCGGGTGCACAAAATGGCTACACCTTC
TRBV5-1	.	TRBJ2-1	.	CASSFGGFNEQFF	TGCGCCAGCAGCTTCGGAGGGTTCAATGAGCAGTTCTTC
TRBV6-5	.	TRBJ2-7	.	CASSGLFGEQYF	TGTGCCAGCAGCGGACTCTTTGGGGAGCAGTACTTC
TRBV28	.	TRBJ2-7	.	CASSFSGSGYSYEQYF	TGTGCCAGCAGTTTCTCTGGTAGCGGCTACTCCTACGAGCAGTACTTC
TRBV5-6	TRBD2	TRBJ2-5	once	CASSSRTSGETQYF	TGTGCCAGCAGCTCGCGGACTAGCGGAGAGACCCAGTACTTC
TRBV6-1	.	TRBJ2-7	.	CASRERRGLGAYEQYF	TGTGCCAGCAGGGAACGCAGGGGTTTGGGGGCCTACGAGCAGTACTTC
TRBV5-1	TRBD1	TRBJ1-5	once	CASSVDRDQPQHF	TGCGCCAGCAGCGTTGACAGGGATCAGCCCCAGCATTTT
TRBV19	.	TRBJ1-2	.	CATEYLAGASYGYTF	TGTGCCACCGAGTATCTAGCAGGGGCTAGCTATGGCTACACCTTC
TRBV28	.	TRBJ1-2	.	CASSFGQMNYGYTF	TGTGCCAGCAGTTTTGGACAGATGAACTATGGCTACACCTTC
TRBV10-2	.	TRBJ2-1	.	CASALGVEQFF	TGCGCCAGCGCACTCGGGGTTGAGCAGTTCTTC
TRBV9	TRBD1	TRBJ2-1	.	CASSVQDRGEQFF	TGTGCCAGCAGCGTCCAAGACAGGGGTGAGCAGTTCTTC
TRBV4-2	TRBD1	TRBJ1-2	few	CASSQQGQGYTYGYTF	TGTGCCAGCAGCCAACAGGGACAGGGATATACCTATGGCTACACCTTC
TRBV27	TRBD1	TRBJ2-3	.	CASSPYRGSIDTQYF	TGTGCCAGCAGTCCCTACAGGGGGTCGATAGATACGCAGTATTTT
TRBV5-4	.	TRBJ2-2	.	CASSFGRGNTGELFF	TGTGCCAGCAGCTTTGGTCGGGGGAACACCGGGGAGCTGTTTTTT
TRBV4-2	TRBD1	TRBJ2-7	.	CASSQSRDRRPSYEQYF	TGTGCCAGCAGCCAAAGCCGGGACAGGAGACCCTCCTACGAGCAGTACTTC
TRBV7-2	.	TRBJ1-5	.	CASSLVGFQGLINQPQHF	TGTGCCAGCAGCTTAGTGGGCTTTCAGGGCCTTATCAATCAGCCCCAGCATTTT
TRBV30	.	TRBJ2-7	.	CAWSVDGAYEQYF	TGTGCCTGGAGTGTAGACGGAGCCTACGAGCAGTACTTC
TRBV10-3	TRBD2	TRBJ2-2	.	CAISLAGGPSGELFF	TGTGCCATCAGTCTAGCGGGAGGGCCGAGCGGGGAGCTGTTTTTT
TRBV27	TRBD2	TRBJ2-2	.	CASSLWGLVAGSTGELFF	TGTGCCAGCAGTTTATGGGGATTGGTAGCGGGAAGCACCGGGGAGCTGTTTTTT
TRBV7-9	.	TRBJ1-1	.	CASSNSDRNTEAFF	TGTGCCAGTTCAAACTCCGACAGGAACACTGAAGCTTTCTTT